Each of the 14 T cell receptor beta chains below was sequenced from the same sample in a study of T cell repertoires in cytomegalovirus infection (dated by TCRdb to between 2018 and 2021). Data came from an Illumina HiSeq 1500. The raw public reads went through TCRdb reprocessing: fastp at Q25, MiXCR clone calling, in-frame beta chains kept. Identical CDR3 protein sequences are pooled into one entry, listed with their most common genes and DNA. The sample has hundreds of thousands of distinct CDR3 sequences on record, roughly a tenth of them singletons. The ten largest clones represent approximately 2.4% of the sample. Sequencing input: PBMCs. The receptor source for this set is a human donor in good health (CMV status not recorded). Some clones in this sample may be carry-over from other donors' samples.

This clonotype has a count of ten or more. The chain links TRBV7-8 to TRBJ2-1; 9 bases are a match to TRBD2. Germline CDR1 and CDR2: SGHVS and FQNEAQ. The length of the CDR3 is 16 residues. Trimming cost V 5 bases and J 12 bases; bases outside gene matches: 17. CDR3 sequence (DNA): TGTGCCAGCAGCCCCTATGAGGCTAGCGGGGCAAAGGGGCAGTTCTTC. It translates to CASSPYEASGAKGQFF.

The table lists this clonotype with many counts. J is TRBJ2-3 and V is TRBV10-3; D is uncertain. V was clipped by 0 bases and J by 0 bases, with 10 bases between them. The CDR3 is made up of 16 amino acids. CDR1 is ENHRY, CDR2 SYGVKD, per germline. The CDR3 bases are TGTGCCATCAGTGAGTCATCTGGGCCTAGCACAGATACGCAGTATTTT. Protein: CAISESSGPSTDTQYF.

Here the CDR3 reads CASSLMGRTDQPQHF. The CDR3 coding sequence is TGTGCCAGCAGCTTGATGGGCAGGACAGATCAGCCCCAGCATTTT. The chain uses TRBV5-6 and TRBJ1-5; D may be TRBD1 (6 bases). Between the trimmed V and J ends, which lost 1 base and 5 bases, there was a span of 13 bases. From germline, CDR1 is SGHDT and CDR2 YYEEEE. The CDR3 covers 15 residues.

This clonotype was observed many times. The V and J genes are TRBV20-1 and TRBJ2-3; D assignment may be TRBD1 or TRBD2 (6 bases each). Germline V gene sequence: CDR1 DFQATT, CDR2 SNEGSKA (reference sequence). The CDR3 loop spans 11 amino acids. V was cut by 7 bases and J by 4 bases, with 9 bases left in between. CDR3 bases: TGCAGTGGGGGGGCGGCAGATACGCAGTATTTT. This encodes CSGGAADTQYF.

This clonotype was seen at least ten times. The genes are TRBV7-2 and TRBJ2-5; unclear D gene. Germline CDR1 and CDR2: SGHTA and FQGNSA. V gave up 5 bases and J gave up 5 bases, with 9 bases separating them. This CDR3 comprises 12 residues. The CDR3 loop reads CASSRRKETQYF. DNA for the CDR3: TGTGCCAGCAGCCGACGCAAGGAGACCCAGTACTTC.

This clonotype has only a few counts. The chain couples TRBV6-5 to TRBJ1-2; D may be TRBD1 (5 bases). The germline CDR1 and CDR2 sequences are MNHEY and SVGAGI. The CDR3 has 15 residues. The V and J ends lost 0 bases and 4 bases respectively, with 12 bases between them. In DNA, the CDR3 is TGTGCCAGCAGTTACTCGATACAGGACCTCTATGGCTACACCTTC. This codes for CASSYSIQDLYGYTF.

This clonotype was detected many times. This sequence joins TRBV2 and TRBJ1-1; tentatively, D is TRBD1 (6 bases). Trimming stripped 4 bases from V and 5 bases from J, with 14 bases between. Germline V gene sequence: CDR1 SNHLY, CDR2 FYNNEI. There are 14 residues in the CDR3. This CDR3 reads CASSGPLQGTEAFF. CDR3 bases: TGTGCCAGCAGTGGACCCCTCCAGGGGACTGAAGCTTTCTTT.

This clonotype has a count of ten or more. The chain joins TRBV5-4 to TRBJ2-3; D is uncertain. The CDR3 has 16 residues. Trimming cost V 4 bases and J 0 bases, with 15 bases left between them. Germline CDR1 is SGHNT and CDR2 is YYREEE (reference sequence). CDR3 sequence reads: CASSPWGSLSTDTQYF. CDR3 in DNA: TGTGCCAGCAGCCCCTGGGGTAGCTTAAGCACAGATACGCAGTATTTT.

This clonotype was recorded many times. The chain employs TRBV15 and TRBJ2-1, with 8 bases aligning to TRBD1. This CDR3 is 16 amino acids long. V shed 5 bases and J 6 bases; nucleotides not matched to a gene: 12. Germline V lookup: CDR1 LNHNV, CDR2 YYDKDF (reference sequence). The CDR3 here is CATSRAPGQAVNEQFF. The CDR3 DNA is TGTGCCACCAGCCGAGCCCCGGGACAGGCGGTCAATGAGCAGTTCTTC.

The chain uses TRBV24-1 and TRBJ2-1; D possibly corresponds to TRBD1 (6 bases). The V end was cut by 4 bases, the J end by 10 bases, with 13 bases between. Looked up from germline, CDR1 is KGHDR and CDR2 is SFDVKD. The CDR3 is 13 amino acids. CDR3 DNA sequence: TGTGCCACCAGTGACCCCGACAGGAACGAGCAGTTCTTC. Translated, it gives CATSDPDRNEQFF.

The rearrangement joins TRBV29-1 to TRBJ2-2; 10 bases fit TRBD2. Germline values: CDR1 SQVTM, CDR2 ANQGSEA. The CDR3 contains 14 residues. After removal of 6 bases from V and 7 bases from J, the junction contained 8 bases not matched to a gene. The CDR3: CSVKRGGQDGELFF. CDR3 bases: TGCAGCGTAAAGCGGGGGGGCCAGGACGGGGAGCTGTTTTTT.

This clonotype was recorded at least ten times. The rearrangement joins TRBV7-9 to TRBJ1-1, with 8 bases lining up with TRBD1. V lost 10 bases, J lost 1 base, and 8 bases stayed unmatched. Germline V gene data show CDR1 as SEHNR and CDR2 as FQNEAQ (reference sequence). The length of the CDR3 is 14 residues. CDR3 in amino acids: CATGQGATNTEAFF. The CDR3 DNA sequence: TGTGCCACCGGACAGGGTGCCACGAACACTGAAGCTTTCTTT.

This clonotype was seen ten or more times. The CDR3 region is CASSVAQRDQETQYF. The CDR3 DNA sequence: TGTGCCAGCAGCGTAGCTCAGAGGGACCAAGAGACCCAGTACTTC. This chain uses TRBV9 with TRBJ2-5; TRBD2 might be the D (5 bases). V gave up 0 bases and J gave up 0 bases, with 9 bases separating them. The CDR3 sequence is 15 residues long. CDR1 and CDR2 from the germline V gene are SGDLS and YYNGEE.

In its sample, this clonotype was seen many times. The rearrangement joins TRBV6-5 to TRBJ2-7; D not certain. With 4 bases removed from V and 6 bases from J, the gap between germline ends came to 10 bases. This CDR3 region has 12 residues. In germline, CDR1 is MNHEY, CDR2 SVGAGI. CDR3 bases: TGTGCCAGCAGTTCGGCCGGCTTCGAGCAGTACTTC. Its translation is CASSSAGFEQYF.